One and the same sample provided the 8 T cell receptor beta chains below, sequenced in a study of cytomegalovirus exposure and HLA in healthy donors. PCR used 60 Vbeta primers and 13 Jbeta primers. Profiled with immunoSEQ multiplex PCR; TCRdb holds only in-frame clones, not every one. The sample has approximately 72,000 clones. Sequencing was performed on PBMCs. The receptors were sampled from a middle-aged woman in good health and CMV-seropositive.

The genes are TRBV4-3 and TRBJ2-7; D call uncertain. Germline V lookup: CDR1 LGHNA, CDR2 YSLEER. This CDR3 spans 14 amino acids. Trimming took off 0 bases at V and 2 bases at J, with 8 bases between the two ends. This CDR3 reads CASSQDSETYEQYF. CDR3 coding DNA: TGCGCCAGCAGCCAAGATTCGGAGACCTACGAGCAGTACTTC.

This chain connects TRBV6-4 to TRBJ1-1; D not resolved. The germline V gene encodes CDR1 MRHNA and CDR2 SNTAGT. The length of the CDR3 is 13 residues. With 7 bases removed from V and 0 bases from J, the gap between germline ends came to 9 bases. In DNA form, the CDR3 reads TGTGCCAGCAAAAGGGAGGTGAACACTGAAGCTTTCTTT. The encoded protein is CASKREVNTEAFF.

CDR3 in amino acids: CASSGQGANTEAFF. The CDR3 DNA reads as TGTGCCAGCAGCGGACAGGGGGCGAACACTGAAGCTTTCTTT. This chain connects TRBV6-6 to TRBJ1-1, with 11 nucleotides matching TRBD1. This CDR3 spans 14 amino acids. V shed 6 bases and J 1 base; nucleotides not matched to a gene: 1. CDR1 and CDR2 from the germline V gene are MNHNY and SVGAGI (reference sequence).

The chain employs TRBV19 and TRBJ2-1, with TRBD2 matching over 12 bases. V was pared by 4 bases and J by 4 bases, with 2 bases of the junction left unmatched. The germline CDR1 and CDR2 sequences are LNHDA and SQIVND (reference sequence). CDR3 size: 15 residues. The CDR3 DNA is TGTGCCAGTAGTAGGGGACTAGCGGGTTACAATGAGCAGTTCTTC. It translates to CASSRGLAGYNEQFF.

The chain recombines TRBV5-1 with TRBJ2-1; D gene unclear. Germline loops: CDR1 SGHRS, CDR2 YFSETQ. The CDR3 consists of 14 residues. The V end was cut by 0 bases, the J end by 7 bases, with 11 bases between. For the CDR3, the DNA is TGCGCCAGCAGCTTGGAGTTCTCCACTAATGAGCAGTTCTTC. It specifies CASSLEFSTNEQFF.

The chain uses TRBV2 and TRBJ1-3; D uncertain. This CDR3 region has 14 residues. Per germline, CDR1 SNHLY and CDR2 FYNNEI. V was clipped by 4 bases and J by 4 bases, with 11 bases between them. Here the CDR3 reads CASSAPYLGNTIYF. The CDR3 coding sequence is TGTGCCAGCAGTGCCCCCTACCTGGGAAACACCATATATTTT.

The V and J genes are TRBV10-1 and TRBJ1-1; 7 bases map to TRBD1. Trimming removed 6 bases from V and 9 bases from J; junction bases left unmatched: 10. The V gene's germline CDR1 is WNHNN and CDR2 SYGVQD (reference sequence). The CDR3 has 13 residues. CDR3 loop: CASRATGVGQAFF. DNA for the CDR3: TGCGCCAGCAGGGCAACAGGGGTTGGACAAGCTTTCTTT.

The genes are TRBV7-5 and TRBJ1-2; TRBD1 was called by the table and not checked on the DNA. TRBV7-5 is a pseudogene. The CDR3 covers 16 residues. The CDR3 region is CARSLDFSGIDYGYTF. In DNA, the CDR3 is TGTGCCAGAAGCTTAGACTTCTCAGGGATTGACTATGGCTACACCTTC.